This T cell receptor (beta chain) came from a study of shared clonotypes between healthy human individuals. Overall study context: Serving as donors were two women and three men, whose ages spanned 18 to 49.

The naive CD8 fraction comprised CD45RO-negative cells positively selected for CCR7 and excluded terminally differentiated effector memory CD45RA+ cells. Libraries were prepared by immunoSEQ multiplex PCR; TCRdb keeps only in-frame clonotypes and omits some of them. The sample shows 2 million or so clones, about 95% of them seen only once. CDR1 is SQVTM and CDR2 is ANQGSEA in the germline V gene. V was clipped by 1 base and J by 4 bases, with 10 bases between them. The CDR3 is 13 residues long. Source material: naive CD8+ T cells sorted from blood. The receptor comes from a man aged 18 to 30 in good health. J is TRBJ1-2 and V is TRBV29-1; the D is unclear. The CDR3 DNA is TGCAGCGTTGAAGTTGGGTATCCCTATGGCTACACCTTC. It is translated as CSVEVGYPYGYTF.